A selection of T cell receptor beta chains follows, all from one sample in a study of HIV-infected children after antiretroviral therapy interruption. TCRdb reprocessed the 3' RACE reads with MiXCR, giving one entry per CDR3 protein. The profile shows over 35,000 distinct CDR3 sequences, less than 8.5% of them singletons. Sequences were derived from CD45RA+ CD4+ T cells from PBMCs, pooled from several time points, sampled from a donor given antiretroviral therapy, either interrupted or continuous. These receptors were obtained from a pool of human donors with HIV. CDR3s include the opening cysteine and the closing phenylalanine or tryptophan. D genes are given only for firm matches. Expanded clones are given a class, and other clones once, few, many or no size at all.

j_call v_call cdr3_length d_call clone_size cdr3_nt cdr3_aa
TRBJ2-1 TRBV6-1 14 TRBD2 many TGTGCCAGCATTGAGTTGGGACTAGCTGGTGAGCAGTTCTTC CASIELGLAGEQFF
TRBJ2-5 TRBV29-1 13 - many TGCAGCGTCCGACAGCTGTACCAAGAGACCCAGTACTTC CSVRQLYQETQYF
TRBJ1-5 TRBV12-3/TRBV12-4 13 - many TGTGCCAGCAGTTTTTATAGCAATCAGCCCCAGCATTTT CASSFYSNQPQHF
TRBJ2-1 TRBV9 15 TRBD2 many TGTGCCAGCAGCGTAGAGAGGACTAGGTTGGATGAGCAGTTCTTC CASSVERTRLDEQFF
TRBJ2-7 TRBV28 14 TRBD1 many TGTGCCAGCAGTTTCAGGGGGCGCAGGTACGAGCAGTACTTC CASSFRGRRYEQYF
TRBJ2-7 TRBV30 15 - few TGTGCCTGGAGTCTGTTTCGGGACTGGGGGTATGAAAAGTACTTC CAWSLFRDWGYEKYF
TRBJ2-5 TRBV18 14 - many TGTGCCAGTGAGCTGGCAGGCGGTCAAGAGACCCAGTACTTC CASELAGGQETQYF
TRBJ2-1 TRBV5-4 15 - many TGTGCCAGCAGCTTGGCCCAGAGCTCCTACAATGAGCAGTTCTTC CASSLAQSSYNEQFF
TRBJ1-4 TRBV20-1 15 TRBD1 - TGCAGTGCAGACCGACAGGGGAGATTTAATGAAAAACTGTTTTTT CSADRQGRFNEKLFF
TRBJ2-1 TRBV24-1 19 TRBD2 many TGTGCCACCAGTGGTTCTGGGGCTAGCGGGGGACCGTTCTACAATGAGCAGTTCTTC CATSGSGASGGPFYNEQFF
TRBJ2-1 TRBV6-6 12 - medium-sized TGTGCCAGCAGCTGGGGGTATGCTGAGCAGTTCTTC CASSWGYAEQFF
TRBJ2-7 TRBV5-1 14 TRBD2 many TGCGCCAGCAGCATCCCGACTAGCGGCTACGAGCAGTACTTC CASSIPTSGYEQYF
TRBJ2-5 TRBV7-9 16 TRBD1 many TGTGCCAGCAGCCCTCCGGGACAGGGGGTCGGAGAGACCCAGTACTTC CASSPPGQGVGETQYF
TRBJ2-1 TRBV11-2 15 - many TGTGCCAGCAGCCCCAGTGTAGCGGTCTACAATGAGCAGTTCTTC CASSPSVAVYNEQFF
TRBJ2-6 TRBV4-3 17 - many TGCGCCAGCAGCCAAGAGTTAACGCGTTCTGGGGCCAACGTCCTGACTTTC CASSQELTRSGANVLTF
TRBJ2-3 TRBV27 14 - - TGTGCCAGCAGTTTAGCAGCACCTTCTGATACGCAGTATTTT CASSLAAPSDTQYF
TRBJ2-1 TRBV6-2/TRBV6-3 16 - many TGTGCCAGCAGTTACTCGATGTTACTACTCTACAATGAGCAGTTCTTC CASSYSMLLLYNEQFF
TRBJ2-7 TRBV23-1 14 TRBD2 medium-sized TGTGCCAGCAGTCTGGGGGGGAGCTCCTATGAACAGTACTTC CASSLGGSSYEQYF
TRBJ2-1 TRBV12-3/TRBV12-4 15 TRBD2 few TGTGCCAGCAGACCATATAGCGGGGGGGCCAATGAGCAGTTCTTC CASRPYSGGANEQFF
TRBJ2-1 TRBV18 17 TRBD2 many TGTGCCAGCTCACCTCGGGGTGCTAGCGGGGGCAGCGATGAGCAGTTCTTC CASSPRGASGGSDEQFF
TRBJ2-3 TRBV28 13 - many TGTGCCAGCATCCCCACCGAGGCAGATACGCAGTATTTT CASIPTEADTQYF
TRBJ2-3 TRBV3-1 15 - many TGTGCCAGCAGCCAAGATAGACTAGGGAGAGATACGCAGTATTTT CASSQDRLGRDTQYF
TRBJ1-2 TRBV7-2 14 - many TGTGCCAGCAGCTTAGGGACAGACAACTATGGCTACACCTTC CASSLGTDNYGYTF
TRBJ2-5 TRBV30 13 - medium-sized TGTGCCTGGAGTAAAGGGAACCAAGACACCCAGTACTTT CAWSKGNQDTQYF
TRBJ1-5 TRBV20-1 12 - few TGCAGTGCTAGAGACCCCGGGTCGCCCCAGCATTTT CSARDPGSPQHF
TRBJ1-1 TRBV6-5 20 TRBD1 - TGTGCCAGCAGTTACCCAAGGACAGGGGGCTTAGGGACTTTGAACACTGAAGCTTTCTTT CASSYPRTGGLGTLNTEAFF
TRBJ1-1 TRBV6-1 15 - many TGTGCCAGCAATCGCCCGGGACAAATGAACACTGAAGCTTTCTTT CASNRPGQMNTEAFF
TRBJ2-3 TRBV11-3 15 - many TGTGCCAGCAGCTTAGTTGGGGGAATCACAGATACGCAGTATTTT CASSLVGGITDTQYF
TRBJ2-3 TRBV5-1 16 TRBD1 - TGCGCCAGCAGCTACCAACAGGGGGCAGGGACAGATACACAGTATTTT CASSYQQGAGTDTQYF
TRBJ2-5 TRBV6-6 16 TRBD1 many TGTGCCAGCAGAAAACACTTCGACAGGGGACAAGAGACCCAGTACTTC CASRKHFDRGQETQYF
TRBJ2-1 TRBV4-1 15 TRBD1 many TGCGCCAGCAGCCAAGAACAGGGGGCATACAATGAGCAGTTCTTC CASSQEQGAYNEQFF
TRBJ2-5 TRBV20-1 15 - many TGCAGTGCTAGAGGAACTAAAGGGTATGGGGAGACCCAGTACTTC CSARGTKGYGETQYF
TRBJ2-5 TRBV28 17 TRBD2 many TGTGCCAGCAGTTTTGGACTAGCGGGTTGGTACCAAGAGACCCAGTACTTC CASSFGLAGWYQETQYF
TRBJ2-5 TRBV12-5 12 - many TGTGCTAGTGGTTTGGTAGGAGAGACCCAGTACTTC CASGLVGETQYF
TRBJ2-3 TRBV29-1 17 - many TGCAGCGTTGAAGATCCCGAGAGAGGCTCTAGCACAGATACGCAGTATTTT CSVEDPERGSSTDTQYF
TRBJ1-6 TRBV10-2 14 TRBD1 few TGCGCCAGCAGCGGGACAGGGATAAATTCACCCCTCCACTTT CASSGTGINSPLHF
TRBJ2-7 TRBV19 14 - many TGTGCCAGTAGTGAGGGCCCAAGAGTCTACGAGCAGTACTTC CASSEGPRVYEQYF
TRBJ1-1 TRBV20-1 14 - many TGCAGTGCAAGAACGACCCAGACAGGCACTGAAGCTTTCTTT CSARTTQTGTEAFF
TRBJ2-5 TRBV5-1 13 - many TGCGCCAGCAGCCGGGGGGCACGCGAGACCCAGTACTTC CASSRGARETQYF
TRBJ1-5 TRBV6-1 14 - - TGTGCCAGCGGGGGACGGGATAGCAATCAGCCCCAGCATTTT CASGGRDSNQPQHF
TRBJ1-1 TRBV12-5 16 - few TGTGCTAGTGGTTTGGTACTCGGGGCTCGAAACACTGAAGCTTTCTTT CASGLVLGARNTEAFF
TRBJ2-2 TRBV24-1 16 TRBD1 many TGTGCCACCAGTGATTTCGGGACAGGGGCGGTCGGGGAGCTGTTTTTT CATSDFGTGAVGELFF
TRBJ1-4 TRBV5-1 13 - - TGCGCCAGCAGCTTCGGGGATAATGAAAAACTGTTTTTT CASSFGDNEKLFF
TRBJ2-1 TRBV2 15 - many TGTGCCAGCAGTGAAGGGGGGTCTTGGATCAATGAGCAGTTCTTC CASSEGGSWINEQFF
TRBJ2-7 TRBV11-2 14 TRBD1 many TGTGCCAGCAGCTTAGGGACAGGGGTCTACGAGCAGTACTTC CASSLGTGVYEQYF
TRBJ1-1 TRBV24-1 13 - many TGTGCCACCACTAACCCGGGGGGGACTGAAGCTTTCTTT CATTNPGGTEAFF
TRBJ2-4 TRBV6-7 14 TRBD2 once TGTGCCAGCACCCCGGGGGGTGCCAAAAACATTCAGTACTTC CASTPGGAKNIQYF
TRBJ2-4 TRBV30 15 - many TGTGCCTGGAGTCTAGACTGGGCTAGTCAAAACACCTTGTACTTT CAWSLDWASQNTLYF
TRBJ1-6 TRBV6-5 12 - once TGTGCCAGAAGTCGACAGAATTCACCCCTCCACTTT CARSRQNSPLHF
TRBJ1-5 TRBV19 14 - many TGTGCCGTTTTGGGACCGGGGCTCAATCAGCCCCAGCATTTT CAVLGPGLNQPQHF
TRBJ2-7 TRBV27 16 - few TGTGCCAGCAGTTTAAAGTCAGGGATCGGCTCCTACGAGCAGTACTTC CASSLKSGIGSYEQYF
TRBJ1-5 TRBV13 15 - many TGTGCCAGCTCTCCTTCAGGTTATAACAACCAGGCTCCGCTTTTT CASSPSGYNNQAPLF
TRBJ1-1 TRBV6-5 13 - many TGTGCCAGCAGTTCCCCCTACAGGACTGAAGCTTTCTTT CASSSPYRTEAFF
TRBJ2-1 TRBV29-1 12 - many TGCAGTATAGACAGGCCCGGAGATGAGCAGTTCTTC CSIDRPGDEQFF